This T cell receptor (beta chain) is from a study of brain T cells in children with intractable seizures (dated by TCRdb to the early 2020s). The study in broad terms: As a first screen for immune gene transcripts, resected brain tissue from approximately 49 pediatric epilepsy surgery cases was run on a NanoString immunology panel. Among the roughly twelve selected surgery cases, pre-surgery blood was additionally sequenced for eight, leaving four cases with brain tissue only.

In regard to this clone: Its recognized antigen is unknown. No base-level quality is on record; no much larger clone is a single base apart.

The immunoSEQ assay was used to generate TCR beta chain sequences from genomic DNA. The original methods were these. CDR3 sequences that did not begin with the conserved framework cysteine at position 104 were removed manually. Clonality was calculated as one minus the normalized Shannon's Diversity Index, with values ranging from 0 (maximal diversity) to 1 (oligoclonal). Chi-squared comparison-of-proportions tests assessed whether the same CDR3 differed in frequency between samples, such as brain versus blood. Public clonotypes were identified by searching immuneACCESS, and similarity to known antiviral clonotypes was assessed with the VDJdb browser. The table comes from immuneACCESS by way of TCRdb, which keeps in-frame sequences with V and J called. Part of the clones is missing from these tables; in studies checked, under half for an unresolved V gene and the rest for unknown reasons. That table furnishes V, J and clone size, whereas the DNA furnished D and trimming. Recorded for this sample are about 340,000 clones; roughly 92% of them occurred a single time. Together, the top ten hold 5.7% of the sample.

According to the study, the label for this sample's time point signals: blood from clinic visit 5 months post-surgery; TSC patient then seizure free. The surgery cases with the highest brain T cell transcript signatures were chosen for TCR beta chain sequencing of brain tissue, and also of blood when blood was available. Before surgery, the patients had been given at least one anti-epileptic drug. TCR-sequenced patients were children with drug-resistant epilepsy due to tuberous sclerosis complex, focal cortical dysplasia, Rasmussen encephalitis or hemimegalencephaly. Bulk genomic DNA was extracted from unsorted brain tissue and whole blood with the Monarch genomic DNA purification kit. Points the paper makes about the study in general: Viral specificity was inferred only from CDR3 sequence similarity, and patients' HCMV serostatus was unknown. Because pre- and post-surgery blood were sequenced to different depths, clones absent from the pre-surgery sample may reflect undersampling.

V ends up 3 bases short and J 6 bases short, with an unmatched junction base count of 3. Taken from the germline V gene (reference sequence), the CDR1 and CDR2 loops are LNHDA and SQIVND. The CDR3 holds 14 amino acids from the cysteine to the phenylalanine. Only the CDR3 part of the read is kept: 42 bases, read in frame from the first base. The source material was peripheral blood, sampled about 5 months after surgery. The V and J genes are TRBV19 and TRBJ1-5, with 9 bases aligning to TRBD1. The origin of this receptor is a boy in the first two years of life with tuberous sclerosis and intractable seizures. The nucleotides are TGTGCCAGTAGTATTGGACAGGGGACTCAGCCCCAGCATTTT. Translated, it gives CASSIGQGTQPQHF.